The 5 T cell receptor beta chains reported below all come from one sample, sequenced in a study of metastatic and nonmetastatic thyroid tumors. Using MiXCR, TCRdb re-called clones from the PCR reads. Among about 16,000 clones listed, 20% to 30% were seen once. The entire patient cohort was treatment-naive prior to thyroid surgery. Material for sequencing was tumor tissue. The receptors stem from a female donor with papillary thyroid cancer or a benign thyroid nodule (not recorded which). Some clones in this sample may be carry-over from other donors' samples.

The table lists this clone with many counts. The J gene is TRBJ2-4, the V gene TRBV28, with 9 nucleotides matching TRBD1. Germline V gives CDR1 MDHEN, CDR2 SYDVKM. V was clipped by 5 bases and J by 6 bases; unmatched bases: 14. The CDR3 runs to 17 residues. The CDR3 region has the DNA TGTGCCAGCAGTCTCCTTACCTTTGGACAGGGGAGAAACATTCAGTACTTC. Translating gives CASSLLTFGQGRNIQYF.

This clone was seen many times. This rearrangement joins TRBV7-9 to TRBJ2-1; no reliable D call. The V and J ends lost 3 bases and 0 bases respectively, with 12 bases between them. In germline, CDR1 is SEHNR, CDR2 FQNEAQ (reference sequence). The CDR3 contains 16 residues. For the CDR3, the DNA is TGTGCCAGCAGCTTTGTGGCGGTTAGCTCCTACAATGAGCAGTTCTTC. Its protein is CASSFVAVSSYNEQFF.

The chain couples TRBV28 to TRBJ1-6; 7 bases match TRBD1. The V gene end was trimmed by 3 bases and the J gene end by 7 bases; junction bases not matched to a gene: 6. The germline V gene encodes CDR1 MDHEN and CDR2 SYDVKM. The CDR3 extends over 15 amino acids. CDR3 in DNA: TGTGCCAGCAGTTTGGCCGGGACAGTGAATTCACCCCTCCACTTT. As protein: CASSLAGTVNSPLHF. The variable domain in full, with the rest retrieved from reference TRBV28 and TRBJ1-6, is DVKVTQSSRYLVKRTGEKVFLECVQDMDHENMFWYRQDPGLGLRLIYFSYDVKMKEKGDIPEGYSVSREKKERFSLILESASTNQTSMYLCASSLAGTVNSPLHFGNGTRLTVT.

This sequence joins TRBV7-8 and TRBJ1-5, with TRBD1 identical over 7 bases. Germline CDR1 is SGHVS and CDR2 is FQNEAQ. Trimming removed 2 bases from V and 7 bases from J; junction bases left unmatched: 8. This CDR3 comprises 15 residues. The CDR3 nucleotides are TGTGCCAGCAGCTTAACCGGACAGGTTGGACAGCCCCAGCATTTT. Protein product: CASSLTGQVGQPQHF.

This clone qualifies as medium-sized. V is TRBV5-1 and J is TRBJ2-3, with D possibly called TRBD1 or TRBD2 (5 bases each). Trimming took 0 bases from V and 4 from J, leaving 18 bases between them. This CDR3 is built from 17 residues. The germline V gene has CDR1 SGHRS and CDR2 YFSETQ. As DNA, the CDR3 is TGCGCCAGCAGCTTGGGTCACCGGGACCCCCGAGCAGATACGCAGTATTTT. Translated: CASSLGHRDPRADTQYF.